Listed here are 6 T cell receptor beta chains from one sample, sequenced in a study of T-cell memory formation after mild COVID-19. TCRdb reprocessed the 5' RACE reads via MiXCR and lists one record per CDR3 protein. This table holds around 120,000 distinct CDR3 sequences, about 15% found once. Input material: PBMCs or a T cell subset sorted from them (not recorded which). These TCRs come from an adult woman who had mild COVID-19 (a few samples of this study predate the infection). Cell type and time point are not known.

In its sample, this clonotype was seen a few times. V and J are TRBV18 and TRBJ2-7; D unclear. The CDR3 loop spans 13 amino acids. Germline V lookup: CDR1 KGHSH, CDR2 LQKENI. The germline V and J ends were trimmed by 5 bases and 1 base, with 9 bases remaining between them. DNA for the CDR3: TGTGCCAGCTCAACTTCCGGGTCCTACGAGCAGTACTTC. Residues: CASSTSGSYEQYF.

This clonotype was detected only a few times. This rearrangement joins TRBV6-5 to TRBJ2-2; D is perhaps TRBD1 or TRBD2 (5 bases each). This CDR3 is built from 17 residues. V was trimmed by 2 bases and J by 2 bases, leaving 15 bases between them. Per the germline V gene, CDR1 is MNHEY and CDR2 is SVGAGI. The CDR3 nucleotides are TGTGCCAGCAGTTACACCAACTACGGGGCAAACACCGGGGAGCTGTTTTTT. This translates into CASSYTNYGANTGELFF.

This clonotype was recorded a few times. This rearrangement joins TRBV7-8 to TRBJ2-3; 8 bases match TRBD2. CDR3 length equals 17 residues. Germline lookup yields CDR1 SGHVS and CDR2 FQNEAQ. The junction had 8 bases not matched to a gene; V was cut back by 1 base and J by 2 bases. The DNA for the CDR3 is TGTGCCAGCAGCTTAGACAGCGGGGGTATCAACACAGATACGCAGTATTTT. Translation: CASSLDSGGINTDTQYF.

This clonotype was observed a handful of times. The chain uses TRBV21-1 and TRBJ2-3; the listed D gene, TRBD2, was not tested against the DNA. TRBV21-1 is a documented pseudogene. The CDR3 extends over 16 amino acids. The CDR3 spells CASSKGGRGHTDTQYF. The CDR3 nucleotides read TGTGCCAGCAGCAAAGGGGGGAGGGGCCACACAGATACGCAGTATTTT.

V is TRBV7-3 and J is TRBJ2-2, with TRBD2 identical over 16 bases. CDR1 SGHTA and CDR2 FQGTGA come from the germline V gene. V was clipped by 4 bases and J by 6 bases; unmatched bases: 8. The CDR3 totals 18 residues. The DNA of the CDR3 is TGTGCCAGCAGCTCCCTGGGACTAGCGGGAGGGGTTTCCGGGGAGCTGTTTTTT. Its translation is CASSSLGLAGGVSGELFF.

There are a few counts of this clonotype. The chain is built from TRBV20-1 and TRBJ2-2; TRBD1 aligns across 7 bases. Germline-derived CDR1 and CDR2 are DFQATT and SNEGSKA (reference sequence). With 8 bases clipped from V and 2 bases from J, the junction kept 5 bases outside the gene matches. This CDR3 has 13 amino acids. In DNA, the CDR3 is TGCAGTACATACAGGGGAAACACCGGGGAGCTGTTTTTT. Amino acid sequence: CSTYRGNTGELFF.